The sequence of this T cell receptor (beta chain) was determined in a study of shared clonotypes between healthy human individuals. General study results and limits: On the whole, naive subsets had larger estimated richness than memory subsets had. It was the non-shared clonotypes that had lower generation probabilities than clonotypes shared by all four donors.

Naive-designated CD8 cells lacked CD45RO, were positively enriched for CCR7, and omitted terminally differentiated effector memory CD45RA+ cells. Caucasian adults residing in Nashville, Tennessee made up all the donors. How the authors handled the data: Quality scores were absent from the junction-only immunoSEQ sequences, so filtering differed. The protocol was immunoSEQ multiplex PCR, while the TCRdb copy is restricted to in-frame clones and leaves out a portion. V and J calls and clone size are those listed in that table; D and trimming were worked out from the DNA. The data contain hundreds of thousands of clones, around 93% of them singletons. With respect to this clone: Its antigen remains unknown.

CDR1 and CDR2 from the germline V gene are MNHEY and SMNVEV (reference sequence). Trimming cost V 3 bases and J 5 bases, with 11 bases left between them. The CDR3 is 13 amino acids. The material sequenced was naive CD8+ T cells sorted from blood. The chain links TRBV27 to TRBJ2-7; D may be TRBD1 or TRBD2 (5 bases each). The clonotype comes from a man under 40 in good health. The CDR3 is CASSLARGDEQYF. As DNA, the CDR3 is TGTGCCAGCAGTTTGGCCCGGGGCGACGAGCAGTACTTC.